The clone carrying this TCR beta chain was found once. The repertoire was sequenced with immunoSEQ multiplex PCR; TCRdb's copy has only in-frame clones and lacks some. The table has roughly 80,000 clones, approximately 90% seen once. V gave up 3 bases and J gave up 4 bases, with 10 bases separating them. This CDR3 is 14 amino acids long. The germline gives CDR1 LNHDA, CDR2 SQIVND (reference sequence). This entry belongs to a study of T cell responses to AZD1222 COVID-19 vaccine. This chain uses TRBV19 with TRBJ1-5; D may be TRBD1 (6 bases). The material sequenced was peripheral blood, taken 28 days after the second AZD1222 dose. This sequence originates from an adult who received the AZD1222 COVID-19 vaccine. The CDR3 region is CASSIRGQNQPQHF. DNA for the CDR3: TGTGCCAGTAGTATCAGGGGCCAGAATCAGCCCCAGCATTTT.